This is a list of T cell receptor beta chains from one sample in a study of CD8 T cells in ankylosing spondylitis. TCRdb re-analysed the 5' RACE reads in MiXCR, keeping a single row per CDR3 protein. The sample records approximately 520,000 distinct CDR3 sequences, approximately 5% being singletons. Sequenced: blood, either unsorted or a sorted T cell fraction (not recorded which). These receptors all come from a male donor with ankylosing spondylitis. CDR3s include the opening cysteine and the closing phenylalanine or tryptophan. Fields, in order: D gene, J gene, V gene, clone size, CDR3 protein, CDR3 DNA. The D gene is left open where the match is weak. Clone size is not always given. Where it is, it says once, few, many or a class for expanded clones.

>TRBD1|TRBJ1-2|TRBV27|many
CASSSRPGQGNYGYTF
TGTGCCAGCAGTTCCCGCCCGGGACAGGGAAACTATGGCTACACCTTC
>NA|TRBJ2-7|TRBV6-2/TRBV6-3|many
CASSYGDTSYEQYF
TGTGCCAGCAGTTACGGGGATACCTCCTACGAGCAGTACTTC
>NA|TRBJ1-5|TRBV28|many
CASFERGMINQPQHF
TGTGCCAGCTTCGAACGGGGAATGATCAATCAGCCCCAGCATTTT
>NA|TRBJ2-1|TRBV28|many
CASSSPGDRGNEQFF
TGTGCCAGCAGCTCCCCGGGCGACCGTGGAAATGAGCAGTTCTTC
>NA|TRBJ2-1|TRBV5-1|many
CASSLADGNEQFF
TGCGCCAGCAGCTTGGCGGACGGCAATGAGCAGTTCTTC
>NA|TRBJ1-5|TRBV7-2|many
CASSDQDMGVQPQHF
TGTGCCAGCAGCGACCAAGATATGGGAGTTCAGCCCCAGCATTTT
>NA|TRBJ2-2|TRBV13|many
CASSPWYTGELFF
TGTGCCAGCAGCCCCTGGTACACCGGGGAGCTGTTTTTT
>TRBD1|TRBJ1-2|TRBV29-1|many
CSVSQGAYGYTF
TGCAGCGTCTCACAGGGGGCCTATGGCTACACCTTC
>TRBD2|TRBJ2-3|TRBV11-1|many
CASRYTSVPDTQYF
TGTGCCAGCAGATATACTAGCGTACCAGATACGCAGTATTTT
>NA|TRBJ2-1|TRBV20-1|many
CSARDLETNNEQFF
TGCAGTGCTAGAGATCTCGAGACCAACAATGAGCAGTTCTTC
>NA|TRBJ1-1|TRBV7-9|few
CASSFRDREAFF
TGTGCCAGCAGCTTCCGAGACAGGGAAGCTTTCTTT
>TRBD1|TRBJ1-2|TRBV12-3/TRBV12-4|many
CASNTRQGAGGYTF
TGTGCCAGCAACACTCGACAGGGGGCCGGGGGCTACACCTTC
>NA|TRBJ1-3|TRBV29-1|many
CSVGEFRGNTIYF
TGCAGCGTTGGGGAGTTCCGGGGAAACACCATATATTTT
>NA|TRBJ2-3|TRBV20-1|many
CSARTLAGTDTQYF
TGCAGTGCTAGGACCTTGGCGGGCACAGATACGCAGTATTTT
>NA|TRBJ2-7|TRBV27|many
CASSPIGTHDPYEQYF
TGTGCCAGCAGCCCTATTGGGACTCACGACCCCTACGAGCAGTACTTC
>NA|TRBJ1-5|TRBV15|NA
CATSRPNQPQHF
TGTGCCACCAGCAGACCCAATCAGCCCCAGCATTTT
>NA|TRBJ2-3|TRBV29-1|many
CSVVPGAADTQYF
TGCAGCGTTGTGCCAGGGGCCGCAGATACGCAGTATTTT
>NA|TRBJ2-1|TRBV5-1|many
CASSLAGVALSSYNEQFF
TGCGCCAGCAGCTTGGCCGGGGTAGCCTTAAGCTCCTACAATGAGCAGTTCTTC
>NA|TRBJ2-2|TRBV12-3/TRBV12-4|many
CASRRANAGELFF
TGTGCCAGCAGGCGGGCGAACGCCGGGGAGCTGTTTTTT
>NA|TRBJ2-2|TRBV11-2|NA
CASRKPGRITRGNTGELFF
TGTGCCAGCCGAAAGCCGGGACGCATAACGAGAGGGAACACCGGGGAGCTGTTTTTT
>NA|TRBJ1-1|TRBV29-1|many
CSVERITEAFF
TGCAGCGTTGAACGCATCACTGAAGCTTTCTTT
>NA|TRBJ1-3|TRBV12-3/TRBV12-4|many
CASGQIASGNTIYF
TGTGCCAGTGGACAGATCGCCTCTGGAAACACCATATATTTT
>NA|TRBJ2-7|TRBV10-3|many
CATRQAYEQYF
TGTGCCACCCGACAGGCCTACGAGCAGTACTTC
>NA|TRBJ2-2|TRBV7-8|many
CASSLPLRGETGELFF
TGTGCCAGCAGCTTACCCCTGAGGGGAGAGACCGGGGAGCTGTTTTTT
>NA|TRBJ2-1|TRBV29-1|many
CSVELSYNEQFF
TGCAGCGTCGAGCTTTCTTACAATGAGCAGTTCTTC
>NA|TRBJ2-5|TRBV27|NA
CASRLAGSQETQYF
TGTGCCAGCCGGCTGGCAGGGAGCCAAGAGACCCAGTACTTC
>NA|TRBJ1-2|TRBV4-2|many
CASSQDGLPLGYTF
TGTGCCAGCAGCCAAGATGGCCTGCCCTTAGGCTACACCTTC
>NA|TRBJ2-7|TRBV7-2|NA
CASSLVDGAGYEQYF
TGTGCCAGCAGCTTAGTTGACGGCGCAGGATACGAGCAGTACTTC
>NA|TRBJ2-4|TRBV20-1|NA
CSARGGPSDRRAKNIQYF
TGCAGTGCTAGGGGGGGACCTAGTGATAGAAGGGCCAAAAACATTCAGTACTTC
>NA|TRBJ2-3|TRBV13|few
CASSAGAADTQYF
TGTGCCAGCAGCGCTGGCGCCGCAGATACGCAGTATTTT
>TRBD2|TRBJ2-7|TRBV10-3|many
CAISDTPGLAIYEQYF
TGTGCCATCAGTGACACGCCGGGACTAGCGATATACGAGCAGTACTTC
>NA|TRBJ1-1|TRBV5-6|many
CASSLGRAGEAFF
TGTGCCAGCAGCTTGGGAAGGGCGGGTGAAGCTTTCTTT
>NA|TRBJ2-1|TRBV5-1|many
CASSLGQNYNEQFF
TGCGCCAGCAGCTTGGGACAGAACTACAATGAGCAGTTCTTC
>NA|TRBJ1-5|TRBV7-2|many
CASSLMAAVGQPQHF
TGTGCCAGCAGCTTAATGGCCGCAGTAGGTCAGCCCCAGCATTTT
>NA|TRBJ2-3|TRBV20-1|many
CSARSGPDTQYF
TGCAGTGCTAGGAGCGGGCCGGATACGCAGTATTTT
>NA|TRBJ2-3|TRBV18|many
CASSPQADTQYF
TGTGCCAGCTCACCCCAGGCAGATACGCAGTATTTT
>NA|TRBJ1-4|TRBV4-3|many
CASSQEGAALSGKLFF
TGCGCCAGCAGCCAAGAGGGCGCAGCCTTGTCTGGAAAACTGTTTTTT
>TRBD1|TRBJ2-1|TRBV5-1|NA
CASSLEGQFNTEQFF
TGCGCCAGCAGCTTGGAGGGACAGTTTAACACTGAGCAGTTCTTC
>TRBD1|TRBJ1-2|TRBV9|few
CASSGKGGQGQTGGYTF
TGTGCCAGCAGCGGCAAAGGTGGACAGGGGCAAACGGGAGGCTACACCTTC
>NA|TRBJ1-1|TRBV6-1|many
CASIGQNTEAFF
TGTGCCAGCATCGGACAGAACACTGAAGCTTTCTTT
>NA|TRBJ1-5|TRBV12-3/TRBV12-4|many
CASSSGVGQPQHF
TGTGCCAGCAGCTCAGGTGTAGGTCAGCCCCAGCATTTT
>NA|TRBJ2-7|TRBV20-1|many
CSASLSGFEGQYF
TGCAGTGCTAGCCTTTCAGGCTTCGAGGGGCAGTACTTC
>NA|TRBJ2-7|TRBV5-1|many
CASSLYGGESYEQYF
TGCGCCAGCAGCTTGTACGGTGGAGAGTCCTACGAGCAGTACTTC
>TRBD1|TRBJ1-2|TRBV5-8|many
CASSLRRGLSGYTF
TGTGCCAGCAGCTTAAGGAGGGGGCTCTCTGGCTACACCTTC
>NA|TRBJ2-1|TRBV12-3/TRBV12-4|many
CASSVRDEDNEQFF
TGTGCCAGCAGTGTCCGGGACGAGGACAATGAGCAGTTCTTC
>TRBD2|TRBJ2-1|TRBV6-1|many
CASAMGLAGGEDEQFF
TGTGCCAGCGCGATGGGACTAGCGGGGGGCGAGGATGAGCAGTTCTTC
>NA|TRBJ1-1|TRBV18|NA
CASSPNEGRTEAFF
TGTGCCAGCTCCCCCAATGAGGGGCGGACTGAAGCTTTCTTT
>TRBD1|TRBJ1-1|TRBV5-5|many
CASRNQGAVSTEAFF
TGTGCCAGCCGAAACCAGGGGGCAGTATCGACTGAAGCTTTCTTT
>NA|TRBJ2-2|TRBV12-3/TRBV12-4|many
CASSSGELFF
TGTGCCAGCAGTTCCGGGGAGCTGTTTTTT
>TRBD1|TRBJ1-2|TRBV20-1|many
CSARDTGDNYGYTF
TGCAGTGCTAGAGATACAGGGGATAACTATGGCTACACCTTC
>TRBD1|TRBJ2-7|TRBV7-2|many
CASSLVDRDPYF
TGTGCCAGCAGCTTAGTAGACAGGGATCCGTACTTC
>NA|TRBJ1-1|TRBV4-3|many
CASSQERRLNTEAFF
TGCGCCAGCAGCCAAGAGCGACGGCTGAACACTGAAGCTTTCTTT
>TRBD1|TRBJ1-1|TRBV6-5|many
CASSLRQGLPFF
TGTGCCAGCAGTCTCAGACAGGGACTCCCTTTCTTT
>NA|TRBJ1-1|TRBV28|many
CASSLYGGGGYTEAFF
TGTGCCAGCAGTTTATACGGAGGGGGTGGGTACACTGAAGCTTTCTTT